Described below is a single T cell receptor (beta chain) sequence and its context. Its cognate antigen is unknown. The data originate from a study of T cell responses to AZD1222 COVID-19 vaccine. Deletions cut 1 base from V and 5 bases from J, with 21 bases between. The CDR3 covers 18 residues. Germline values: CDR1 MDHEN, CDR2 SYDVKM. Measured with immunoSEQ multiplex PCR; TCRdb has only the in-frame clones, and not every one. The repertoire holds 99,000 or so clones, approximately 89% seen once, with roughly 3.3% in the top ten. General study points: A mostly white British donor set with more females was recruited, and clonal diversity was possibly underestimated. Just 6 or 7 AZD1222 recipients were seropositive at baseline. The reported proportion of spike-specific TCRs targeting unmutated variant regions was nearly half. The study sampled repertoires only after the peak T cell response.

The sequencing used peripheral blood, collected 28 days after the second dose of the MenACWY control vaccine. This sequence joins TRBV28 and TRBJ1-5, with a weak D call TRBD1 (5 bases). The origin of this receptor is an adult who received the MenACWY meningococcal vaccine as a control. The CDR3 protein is CASSLSPGLGSIDQPQHF. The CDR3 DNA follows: TGTGCCAGCAGTTTATCCCCAGGGCTAGGGTCGATCGATCAGCCCCAGCATTTT.